The rows below give T cell receptor beta chains drawn from one sample of a study of cytomegalovirus exposure and HLA in healthy donors. The assay was immunoSEQ multiplex PCR, and TCRdb's table has in-frame clones only and misses some. The repertoire holds about 65,000 clones, 94% seen once, with about 4.1% in the top ten. Material for sequencing was PBMCs. These receptors came from a man aged 18 to 30 in good health and CMV-seropositive. The CDR3 runs from the conserved cysteine through the conserved F or W. D genes are given only for firm matches. The listing skips clone size in some rows; elsewhere it reads once, few, many or a size class.

J gene | D gene | clone size | V gene | CDR3 protein | CDR3 DNA
TRBJ1-2 | TRBD1 | . | TRBV2 | CASSTGTGNGYTF | TGTGCCAGCAGTACCGGGACAGGGAATGGCTACACCTTC
TRBJ2-6 | . | . | TRBV6-5 | CASRWHSGANVLTF | TGTGCCAGCAGGTGGCACTCTGGGGCCAACGTCCTGACTTTC
TRBJ2-5 | . | . | TRBV11-2 | CASSPTPGYETQYF | TGTGCCAGCAGCCCTACCCCGGGGTATGAGACCCAGTACTTC
TRBJ2-1 | . | . | TRBV29-1 | CSVQRYNEQFF | TGCAGCGTTCAGCGATACAATGAGCAGTTCTTC
TRBJ1-2 | TRBD1 | once | TRBV10-3 | CAISEQTGGSNYGYTF | TGTGCCATCAGTGAACAGACAGGGGGCTCTAACTATGGCTACACCTTC
TRBJ2-7 | . | once | TRBV7-8 | CASSFWDLTYEQYF | TGTGCCAGCAGCTTTTGGGACTTAACCTACGAGCAGTACTTC
TRBJ1-2 | . | . | TRBV5-2 | CASKSLVRKTYGYTF | TGTGCCAGCAAATCACTAGTACGAAAGACCTATGGCTACACCTTC
TRBJ1-5 | . | . | TRBV6-6 | CASSYKGVNQPQHF | TGTGCCAGCAGTTATAAGGGGGTCAATCAGCCCCAGCATTTT
TRBJ1-2 | TRBD1 | . | TRBV2 | CASIGTGRYGYTF | TGTGCCAGCATAGGGACAGGGCGCTATGGCTACACCTTC
TRBJ1-1 | . | . | TRBV9 | CASSVETGTEAFF | TGTGCCAGCAGCGTAGAGACGGGCACTGAAGCTTTCTTT
TRBJ2-5 | . | . | TRBV28 | CASSSGGPQETQYF | TGTGCCAGCAGTTCTGGCGGGCCCCAAGAGACCCAGTACTTC
TRBJ1-5 | TRBD1 | . | TRBV2 | CASSSQTGGNQPQHF | TGTGCCAGCAGTTCACAGACAGGGGGCAATCAGCCCCAGCATTTT
TRBJ1-5 | . | . | TRBV30 | CAWSGGQTYSNQPQHF | TGTGCCTGGAGTGGAGGCCAAACCTATAGCAATCAGCCCCAGCATTTT
TRBJ2-1 | . | . | TRBV6-1 | CASGDRGEQFF | TGTGCCAGCGGAGACCGAGGGGAGCAGTTCTTC
TRBJ2-7 | TRBD1 | . | TRBV5-4 | CASSLTGGAGEQYF | TGTGCCAGCAGCCTGACAGGGGGCGCGGGGGAGCAGTACTTC
TRBJ2-7 | TRBD1 | . | TRBV6-6 | CASSGTARSSYEQYF | TGTGCCAGCAGCGGGACAGCCCGCAGCTCCTACGAGCAGTACTTC
TRBJ1-2 | TRBD1 | . | TRBV5-1 | CASSNGTADSGYGYTF | TGCGCCAGCAGCAACGGGACAGCTGACTCAGGGTATGGCTACACCTTC
TRBJ2-3 | . | . | TRBV19 | CASSLQGFADTQYF | TGTGCCAGTAGCCTACAGGGTTTCGCGGATACGCAGTATTTT
TRBJ2-7 | TRBD1 | . | TRBV6-6 | CASIGVGTGSYEQYF | TGTGCCAGCATAGGTGTAGGGACAGGGTCCTACGAGCAGTACTTC
TRBJ1-1 | . | . | TRBV19 | CASSIQANTEAFF | TGTGCCAGTAGTATACAGGCGAACACTGAAGCTTTCTTT
TRBJ2-7 | TRBD2 | . | TRBV4-1 | CASSQRTGSGSFYEQYF | TGCGCCAGCAGCCAAAGGACTGGTAGCGGGAGTTTCTACGAGCAGTACTTC
TRBJ2-2 | . | . | TRBV9 | CASSVAPGQGGLAGATGELFF | TGTGCCAGCAGCGTAGCTCCGGGACAGGGGGGTCTAGCGGGAGCCACCGGGGAGCTGTTTTTT
TRBJ1-4 | TRBD1 | . | TRBV6-1 | CASSVGQGNEKLFF | TGTGCCAGCAGTGTGGGACAGGGTAATGAAAAACTGTTTTTT
TRBJ2-2 | TRBD1 | . | TRBV5-1 | CASSSGGGELFF | TGCGCCAGCAGCTCAGGGGGAGGGGAGCTGTTTTTT
TRBJ2-1 | . | . | TRBV6-5 | CASSYSIWTPYNEQFF | TGTGCCAGCAGTTACTCGATTTGGACACCCTACAATGAGCAGTTCTTC
TRBJ2-1 | . | . | TRBV5-6 | CASSWFAGSNEDEQFF | TGTGCCAGCAGCTGGTTCGCAGGGTCAAACGAGGATGAGCAGTTCTTC
TRBJ2-5 | . | once | TRBV6-1 | CASRSDNQETQYF | TGTGCCAGCAGATCCGACAACCAAGAGACCCAGTACTTC
TRBJ2-5 | TRBD2 | . | TRBV4-1 | CASSQIGLAGGGETQYF | TGCGCCAGCAGCCAAATCGGACTAGCGGGTGGTGGGGAGACCCAGTACTTC
TRBJ2-7 | . | few | TRBV28 | CASRPIEDSYEQYF | TGTGCCAGCAGACCTATAGAGGACTCCTACGAGCAGTACTTC
TRBJ2-3 | TRBD2 | . | TRBV28 | CASSLVAGGRTDTQYF | TGTGCCAGCAGCCTTGTAGCGGGGGGACGCACAGATACGCAGTATTTT
TRBJ1-2 | . | . | TRBV7-2 | CASSEEGVPPDAYTF | TGTGCCAGCAGCGAAGAGGGGGTTCCCCCCGATGCCTACACCTTC
TRBJ2-5 | . | once | TRBV10-1 | CASSEIFGETQYF | TGCGCCAGCAGTGAGATCTTCGGGGAGACCCAGTACTTC
TRBJ2-1 | TRBD2 | . | TRBV27 | CASSSIAGGPYEQFF | TGTGCCAGCAGTTCAATAGCGGGAGGGCCCTATGAGCAGTTCTTC